The rows below give T cell receptor beta chains drawn from one sample of a study of OX40 agonist ivuxolimab in advanced cancers. Assay: immunoSEQ multiplex PCR; the TCRdb copy retains only in-frame clones and omits some. The sample has approximately 56,000 clones; about 88% are singletons. The sequenced sample was CD4+ or CD8+ T cells sorted from blood, obtained in a trial of the OX40 agonist ivuxolimab. All receptors come from an adult with an advanced solid tumor such as melanoma, head and neck, liver or kidney cancer. Both conserved end residues are part of each CDR3. The D gene is left open where the match is weak. Not all rows give a size; the values are once, few, many and, for expanded clones, a class.

CDR3nt: TGTGCCAGCAGCGTAGAGTCAGCGGTTGAGCAGTTCTTC
CDR3aa: CASSVESAVEQFF
j_gene: TRBJ2-1
v_gene: TRBV9
len: 13
abundance: .
d_gene: .

CDR3nt: TGTGCCAGTAGTCCCGGGACTAGCGGGGTCTACGAGCAGTACTTC
CDR3aa: CASSPGTSGVYEQYF
j_gene: TRBJ2-7
v_gene: TRBV19
len: 15
abundance: .
d_gene: TRBD2

CDR3nt: TGCAGCGTTGGGGACTCTGGAAACACCATATATTTT
CDR3aa: CSVGDSGNTIYF
j_gene: TRBJ1-3
v_gene: TRBV29-1
len: 12
abundance: .
d_gene: .

CDR3nt: TGTGCCAGCAGCTTAGATCTAGCGGGGGGGCCCGCAGATACGCAGTATTTT
CDR3aa: CASSLDLAGGPADTQYF
j_gene: TRBJ2-3
v_gene: TRBV11-2
len: 17
abundance: .
d_gene: TRBD2

CDR3nt: TGTGCCAGCAGCTTGGAACAGTCCAACTATGGCTACACCTTC
CDR3aa: CASSLEQSNYGYTF
j_gene: TRBJ1-2
v_gene: TRBV5-4
len: 14
abundance: .
d_gene: .

CDR3nt: TGTGTAGGGCAGACCTCTCAAGGCTACACCTTC
CDR3aa: CVGQTSQGYTF
j_gene: TRBJ1-2
v_gene: TRBV5-4
len: 11
abundance: .
d_gene: .

CDR3nt: TGTGCCAGCAGCGACGGGGTTGAGGCTTTCTTT
CDR3aa: CASSDGVEAFF
j_gene: TRBJ1-1
v_gene: TRBV7-9
len: 11
abundance: .
d_gene: .

CDR3nt: TGTGCCAGCAGCCTCGGGCAGTGGGATCAGCCCCAGCATTTT
CDR3aa: CASSLGQWDQPQHF
j_gene: TRBJ1-5
v_gene: TRBV7-9
len: 14
abundance: .
d_gene: .

CDR3nt: TGTGCCAGCAGCTTAGCCCTCGACAGATCGACCTACGAGCAGTACTTC
CDR3aa: CASSLALDRSTYEQYF
j_gene: TRBJ2-7
v_gene: TRBV7-8
len: 16
abundance: .
d_gene: .

CDR3nt: TGTGCCAGCAGTGACGCGACAGGGGGGCCCACAGATACGCAGTATTTT
CDR3aa: CASSDATGGPTDTQYF
j_gene: TRBJ2-3
v_gene: TRBV6-1
len: 16
abundance: .
d_gene: TRBD1

CDR3nt: TGTGCCATCAGTGGGGGGGATGAAGCTTTCTTT
CDR3aa: CAISGGDEAFF
j_gene: TRBJ1-1
v_gene: TRBV10-3
len: 11
abundance: .
d_gene: .

CDR3nt: TGTGCCAGCAGTTTAGGCCCCGGGGGGGGCACTGAAGCTTTCTTT
CDR3aa: CASSLGPGGGTEAFF
j_gene: TRBJ1-1
v_gene: TRBV27
len: 15
abundance: .
d_gene: .

CDR3nt: TGTGCCACCAGCAGGACAGGCAATCAGCCCCAGCATTTT
CDR3aa: CATSRTGNQPQHF
j_gene: TRBJ1-5
v_gene: TRBV15
len: 13
abundance: .
d_gene: .

CDR3nt: TGTGCCAGCAGTTTATCCGGGACAGGGTGGACTGAAGCTTTCTTT
CDR3aa: CASSLSGTGWTEAFF
j_gene: TRBJ1-1
v_gene: TRBV27
len: 15
abundance: once
d_gene: TRBD1

CDR3nt: TGTGCCATCAGTGAGTCGGCGGGGAATCAGCCCCAGCATTTT
CDR3aa: CAISESAGNQPQHF
j_gene: TRBJ1-5
v_gene: TRBV10-3
len: 14
abundance: .
d_gene: .

CDR3nt: TGCGCCAGCAGCCAAGTGGACTCCCTAGCGGATGGCTACACCTTC
CDR3aa: CASSQVDSLADGYTF
j_gene: TRBJ1-2
v_gene: TRBV4-1
len: 15
abundance: .
d_gene: .

CDR3nt: TGTGCCAGCAGGCTGGACCTGAACACTGAAGCTTTCTTT
CDR3aa: CASRLDLNTEAFF
j_gene: TRBJ1-1
v_gene: TRBV5-4
len: 13
abundance: once
d_gene: .

CDR3nt: TGCGCCAGCAGCCTTCCGACTAGCGGGGGGACCTTTACAGATACGCAGTATTTT
CDR3aa: CASSLPTSGGTFTDTQYF
j_gene: TRBJ2-3
v_gene: TRBV4-1
len: 18
abundance: .
d_gene: TRBD2

CDR3nt: TGCGCCAGCAGCCAAGATGGGAACACTGAAGCTTTCTTT
CDR3aa: CASSQDGNTEAFF
j_gene: TRBJ1-1
v_gene: TRBV4-1
len: 13
abundance: .
d_gene: .

CDR3nt: TGCGCCAGCAGCCCGGGACCAAACACCGGGGAGCTGTTTTTT
CDR3aa: CASSPGPNTGELFF
j_gene: TRBJ2-2
v_gene: TRBV4-1
len: 14
abundance: .
d_gene: .

CDR3nt: TGTGCCAGTAGTATGAGGGGGAATAGCTATGGCTACACCTTC
CDR3aa: CASSMRGNSYGYTF
j_gene: TRBJ1-2
v_gene: TRBV19
len: 14
abundance: .
d_gene: .

CDR3nt: TGTGCCAGCAGCTTCTCAGGGGAAGGGACCGGGGAGCTGTTTTTT
CDR3aa: CASSFSGEGTGELFF
j_gene: TRBJ2-2
v_gene: TRBV7-9
len: 15
abundance: .
d_gene: .

CDR3nt: TGTGCTAGCAGCCCTGGTCCGACAGACTACAATGAGCAGTTCTTC
CDR3aa: CASSPGPTDYNEQFF
j_gene: TRBJ2-1
v_gene: TRBV7-7
len: 15
abundance: .
d_gene: .

CDR3nt: TGTGCCTGCAAACCGGGATTTTATAATTCACCCCTCCACTTT
CDR3aa: CACKPGFYNSPLHF
j_gene: TRBJ1-6
v_gene: TRBV30
len: 14
abundance: .
d_gene: .

CDR3nt: TGTGCCAGCAGTGAAGGGGGGCACACAGATACGCAGTATTTT
CDR3aa: CASSEGGHTDTQYF
j_gene: TRBJ2-3
v_gene: TRBV6-1
len: 14
abundance: medium-sized
d_gene: .

CDR3nt: TGTGCCAGCAGTTACTTGGGCACTGAAGCTTTCTTT
CDR3aa: CASSYLGTEAFF
j_gene: TRBJ1-1
v_gene: TRBV6-6
len: 12
abundance: .
d_gene: .

CDR3nt: TGTGCCAGTACCATGGGGGGCCAAAGCACAGATACGCAGTATTTT
CDR3aa: CASTMGGQSTDTQYF
j_gene: TRBJ2-3
v_gene: TRBV19
len: 15
abundance: .
d_gene: .

CDR3nt: TGTGCCAGCAGCAATGGGTACACCGGGGAGCTGTTTTTT
CDR3aa: CASSNGYTGELFF
j_gene: TRBJ2-2
v_gene: TRBV7-9
len: 13
abundance: few
d_gene: .

CDR3nt: TGTGCCAGCTCACCAGGATCAGGGACCTATGGCTACACCTTC
CDR3aa: CASSPGSGTYGYTF
j_gene: TRBJ1-2
v_gene: TRBV18
len: 14
abundance: .
d_gene: .

CDR3nt: TGTGCCAGCAGTCCCTTAATCGACCATAGCAATCAGCCCCAGCATTTT
CDR3aa: CASSPLIDHSNQPQHF
j_gene: TRBJ1-5
v_gene: TRBV27
len: 16
abundance: .
d_gene: .

CDR3nt: TGTGCCAGCAGTTACGGGACATACAATGAGCAGTTCTTC
CDR3aa: CASSYGTYNEQFF
j_gene: TRBJ2-1
v_gene: TRBV6-5
len: 13
abundance: .
d_gene: .

CDR3nt: TGTGCCAGCAGTCACAGGTCTAGCGCGGAGAGGGCTACCCAGTACTTC
CDR3aa: CASSHRSSAERATQYF
j_gene: TRBJ2-5
v_gene: TRBV27
len: 16
abundance: .
d_gene: .

CDR3nt: TGTGCCAGCAGCTTAGGCGGGCTAGCTTCCGAGCAGTACTTC
CDR3aa: CASSLGGLASEQYF
j_gene: TRBJ2-7
v_gene: TRBV13
len: 14
abundance: .
d_gene: .

CDR3nt: TGTGCCAGCAGTGAAGGAGGGATTTTTTACGAGCAGTACTTC
CDR3aa: CASSEGGIFYEQYF
j_gene: TRBJ2-7
v_gene: TRBV2
len: 14
abundance: .
d_gene: .

CDR3nt: TGTGCCAGCAGCGACCGGGGTCCCTACGAGCAGTACTTC
CDR3aa: CASSDRGPYEQYF
j_gene: TRBJ2-7
v_gene: TRBV27
len: 13
abundance: .
d_gene: .

CDR3nt: TGTGCCATCAGGGGACGGGACGGAGAAAACTACGAGCAGTACTTC
CDR3aa: CAIRGRDGENYEQYF
j_gene: TRBJ2-7
v_gene: TRBV10-3
len: 15
abundance: .
d_gene: .

CDR3nt: TGTGCCAGCAGTTCTATGGAGGGTACCTACGAGCAGTACTTC
CDR3aa: CASSSMEGTYEQYF
j_gene: TRBJ2-7
v_gene: TRBV11-1
len: 14
abundance: once
d_gene: .

CDR3nt: TGTGCCAGCAGCTTAGGGAGAAGCACAGATACGCAGTATTTT
CDR3aa: CASSLGRSTDTQYF
j_gene: TRBJ2-3
v_gene: TRBV7-9
len: 14
abundance: .
d_gene: .

CDR3nt: TGCGCCAGCAGCTTGGCCGGGGCCGGGGGCAATCAGCCCCAGCATTTT
CDR3aa: CASSLAGAGGNQPQHF
j_gene: TRBJ1-5
v_gene: TRBV5-1
len: 16
abundance: .
d_gene: .

CDR3nt: TGTGCCAGCAGCTTGGGGGTTCACACTGAAGCTTTCTTT
CDR3aa: CASSLGVHTEAFF
j_gene: TRBJ1-1
v_gene: TRBV5-4
len: 13
abundance: few
d_gene: .

CDR3nt: TGTGCCATCAGTGAGTCTGGACCCGGGGTACAGGGCTACACCTTC
CDR3aa: CAISESGPGVQGYTF
j_gene: TRBJ1-2
v_gene: TRBV10-3
len: 15
abundance: .
d_gene: .

CDR3nt: TGTGCCTGGGAGGGTGGGGGGCTCCGCGAGCAGTACTTC
CDR3aa: CAWEGGGLREQYF
j_gene: TRBJ2-7
v_gene: TRBV30
len: 13
abundance: .
d_gene: .

CDR3nt: TGTGCCAGCAGCCAGGGGGGCGCAATCTCAGGAAACACCATATATTTT
CDR3aa: CASSQGGAISGNTIYF
j_gene: TRBJ1-3
v_gene: TRBV9
len: 16
abundance: .
d_gene: TRBD1

CDR3nt: TGTGCCAGCAGTGAACGGCTCTTGATCGGTAACACTGAAGCTTTCTTT
CDR3aa: CASSERLLIGNTEAFF
j_gene: TRBJ1-1
v_gene: TRBV25-1
len: 16
abundance: .
d_gene: .

CDR3nt: TGTGCCAGCACCAGATCAGTCGCCGGGGAGCTGTTTTTT
CDR3aa: CASTRSVAGELFF
j_gene: TRBJ2-2
v_gene: TRBV25-1
len: 13
abundance: once
d_gene: .

CDR3nt: TGTGCCAGCAGTCTCTCCCTGGGCGGGGGTTACAATGAGCAGTTCTTC
CDR3aa: CASSLSLGGGYNEQFF
j_gene: TRBJ2-1
v_gene: TRBV27
len: 16
abundance: .
d_gene: TRBD2

CDR3nt: TGCGCCAGCAGCCAGGGCAGGAGGATGAACACTGAAGCTTTCTTT
CDR3aa: CASSQGRRMNTEAFF
j_gene: TRBJ1-1
v_gene: TRBV4-3
len: 15
abundance: .
d_gene: .

CDR3nt: TGTGCCTGGAGTTTGGGAGCTGAAGCTTTCTTT
CDR3aa: CAWSLGAEAFF
j_gene: TRBJ1-1
v_gene: TRBV30
len: 11
abundance: .
d_gene: .

CDR3nt: TGTGCCAGCAGCTACCCGACAGGGTTCGGCGAGCAGTACTTC
CDR3aa: CASSYPTGFGEQYF
j_gene: TRBJ2-7
v_gene: TRBV5-6
len: 14
abundance: .
d_gene: TRBD1

CDR3nt: TGTGCCAGCAGTGAATCCCACTCCAACTATGGCTACACCTTC
CDR3aa: CASSESHSNYGYTF
j_gene: TRBJ1-2
v_gene: TRBV2
len: 14
abundance: .
d_gene: .

CDR3nt: TGTGCCAGCAGCTTTACAGAGACCTACGAGCAGTACTTC
CDR3aa: CASSFTETYEQYF
j_gene: TRBJ2-7
v_gene: TRBV11-1
len: 13
abundance: .
d_gene: .

CDR3nt: TGTGCCAGCAGCCAAGATCTAGGGGAGGGAGAGACCCAGTACTTC
CDR3aa: CASSQDLGEGETQYF
j_gene: TRBJ2-5
v_gene: TRBV4-2
len: 15
abundance: .
d_gene: TRBD2

CDR3nt: TGTGCCAGCAGACCCGACAGGGGGCCCACCTACGAGCAGTACTTC
CDR3aa: CASRPDRGPTYEQYF
j_gene: TRBJ2-7
v_gene: TRBV7-9
len: 15
abundance: .
d_gene: TRBD1

CDR3nt: TGTGCCAGCAGTTACCGGGTGGGGGTGGACACTGAAGCTTTCTTT
CDR3aa: CASSYRVGVDTEAFF
j_gene: TRBJ1-1
v_gene: TRBV6-6
len: 15
abundance: few
d_gene: .

CDR3nt: TGTGCCTGGAGTGGTGGGGGGTTCGGCTACACCTTC
CDR3aa: CAWSGGGFGYTF
j_gene: TRBJ1-2
v_gene: TRBV30
len: 12
abundance: .
d_gene: .

CDR3nt: TGTGCCGGGGCGTGGGGGGCTAATGAAAAACTGTTTTTT
CDR3aa: CAGAWGANEKLFF
j_gene: TRBJ1-4
v_gene: TRBV30
len: 13
abundance: .
d_gene: .

CDR3nt: TGTGCCAGCAGTGTCGGTTCTTGGGAGACCCAGTACTTC
CDR3aa: CASSVGSWETQYF
j_gene: TRBJ2-5
v_gene: TRBV6-5
len: 13
abundance: .
d_gene: .

CDR3nt: TGCGCCAGCAGCCAAGGCAGGAGCTCCTACGAGCAGTACTTC
CDR3aa: CASSQGRSSYEQYF
j_gene: TRBJ2-7
v_gene: TRBV4-1
len: 14
abundance: .
d_gene: .

CDR3nt: TGCGCCAGCAGCCCGAACAGGGCTGGGTACGAGCAGTACTTC
CDR3aa: CASSPNRAGYEQYF
j_gene: TRBJ2-7
v_gene: TRBV4-3
len: 14
abundance: .
d_gene: .